Following are 29 T cell receptor beta chains from one sample sequenced in a study of blood T cell repertoires in COVID-19. Clones were read by immunoSEQ multiplex PCR, and TCRdb kept only the in-frame ones, dropping some. The sample records 300,000 to 450,000 clones, 85% to 90% being singletons. The sample was PBMCs or T cells enriched from blood (not recorded which). These receptors were taken from a young woman who had recovered from COVID-19.

The J gene is TRBJ1-2, the V gene TRBV30; 7 bases are shared with TRBD1. The trim removed 5 bases at V and 2 bases at J, leaving 5 bases unmatched. The CDR3 has 13 residues. From germline, CDR1 is GTSNPN and CDR2 SVGIG (reference sequence). CDR3: CAWLGQKNYGYTF. Here the CDR3 DNA reads TGTGCCTGGCTGGGACAGAAGAACTATGGCTACACCTTC. The full variable domain, with the rest looked up from reference TRBV30 and TRBJ1-2, is SQTIHQWPATLVQPVGSPLSLECTVEGTSNPNLYWYRQAAGRGLQLLFYSVGIGQISSEVPQNLSASRPQDRQFILSSKKLLLSDSGFYLCAWLGQKNYGYTFGSGTRLTVV.

This chain joins TRBV4-1 and TRBJ1-6, with TRBD1 identical over 9 bases. Germline V lookup: CDR1 MGHRA, CDR2 YSYEKL. This CDR3 is 15 amino acids long. After removal of 4 bases from V and 7 bases from J, the junction contained 5 bases not matched to a gene. The CDR3 spells CASSRGQGGNSPLHF. CDR3 DNA: TGCGCCAGCAGCCGGGGACAGGGTGGCAATTCACCCCTCCACTTT.

The chain recombines TRBV27 with TRBJ1-6, with D uncertain. Germline lookup yields CDR1 MNHEY and CDR2 SMNVEV (reference sequence). Trimming stripped 5 bases from V and 9 bases from J, with 14 bases between. The CDR3 is made up of 14 amino acids. CDR3 nucleotide sequence: TGTGCCAGCAGTCTAGGGAGTAAGGGTTCACCCCTCCACTTT. It codes for CASSLGSKGSPLHF.

The V and J genes are TRBV25-1 and TRBJ1-3; D unclear. CDR1 MGHDK and CDR2 SYGVNS come from the germline V gene. The CDR3 has 14 residues. Trimming took 7 bases from V and 3 from J, leaving 13 bases between them. CDR3 nucleotide sequence: TGTGCCAGCACGGGTCCCAGCCTTGGAAACACCATATATTTT. Translation: CASTGPSLGNTIYF.

There are a few counts of this clone. The chain recombines TRBV7-2 with TRBJ1-6; D gene ambiguous. This CDR3 has 13 residues. Germline CDR1 and CDR2: SGHTA and FQGNSA. V was shortened by 3 bases and J by 8 bases, with 8 bases between the two germline ends. The CDR3 here is CASSFWQDSPLHF. The CDR3 DNA sequence: TGTGCCAGCAGCTTTTGGCAGGATTCACCCCTCCACTTT.

This clone was seen just once. The chain has TRBV7-2 and TRBJ1-2; D may be TRBD1 (5 bases). The CDR3 sequence is 16 residues long. V shed 5 bases and J shed 4 bases, with 20 bases lying between them. Germline values: CDR1 SGHTA, CDR2 FQGNSA. The CDR3: CASSPRSGGTIYGYTF. In DNA, the CDR3 is TGTGCCAGCAGCCCGCGATCCGGAGGGACGATCTATGGCTACACCTTC.

The chain is built from TRBV7-2 and TRBJ2-1; 8 bases match TRBD1. V dropped 2 bases and J dropped 1; count of bases not matched to a gene: 1. CDR3 length: 15 amino acids. From germline, CDR1 is SGHTA and CDR2 FQGNSA. The CDR3 loop is CASSLRDRSYNEQFF. DNA for the CDR3: TGTGCCAGCAGCTTAAGGGACAGGTCCTACAATGAGCAGTTCTTC. The full variable domain, in which reference TRBV7-2 and TRBJ2-1 provide the parts outside the CDR3, is GAGVSQSPSNKVTEKGKDVELRCDPISGHTALYWYRQSLGQGLEFLIYFQGNSAPDKSGLPSDRFSAERTGGSVSTLTIQRTQQEDSAVYLCASSLRDRSYNEQFFGPGTRLTVL.

The gene calls are TRBV7-8 and TRBJ2-3; 8 bases fit TRBD2. The CDR3 covers 15 residues. Trimming at V came to 6 bases and at J to 4 bases, leaving 9 bases not matched to a gene. The V gene's germline CDR1 is SGHVS and CDR2 FQNEAQ. Written as DNA, the CDR3 is TGTGCCAGCAGTCCTGCGGGGGGCAGGGCAGATACGCAGTATTTT. This translates into CASSPAGGRADTQYF.

This chain links TRBV19 with TRBJ1-5; D is possibly TRBD1 (6 bases). Germline loops: CDR1 LNHDA, CDR2 SQIVND (reference sequence). The CDR3 has 14 amino acids. V was shortened by 9 bases and J by 0 bases, with 12 bases between the two germline ends. CDR3 nucleotide sequence: TGTGCCAGCAGGGGACGGGATAGCAATCAGCCCCAGCATTTT. Residues: CASRGRDSNQPQHF.

The chain combines TRBV9 with TRBJ1-4; D might be TRBD1 (6 bases). The CDR3 extends over 13 amino acids. CDR1 SGDLS and CDR2 YYNGEE come from the germline V gene. The ends were cut back, 7 bases at V and 8 bases at J, with 15 bases in the middle. The CDR3 nucleotides are TGTGCCAGCCGAGGGGGAGAGGGCGAAAAACTGTTTTTT. Amino acids: CASRGGEGEKLFF.

This clone was detected once. The V call is TRBV28, the J call TRBJ1-5; weak D call: TRBD1 (5 bases). Trimming cost V 2 bases and J 1 base, with 12 bases left between them. The CDR3 runs to 16 residues. Germline assignment: CDR1 MDHEN and CDR2 SYDVKM. CDR3 loop: CASSLAGRGSNQPQHF. As DNA, the CDR3 is TGTGCCAGCAGTTTAGCAGGGCGGGGGAGCAATCAGCCCCAGCATTTT.

This chain connects TRBV11-2 to TRBJ2-1; 9 nucleotides match TRBD2. CDR3 length equals 14 residues. V lost 6 bases and J lost 9; bases outside the gene matches: 9. CDR1 and CDR2 from the germline V gene are SGHAT and FQNNGV. This CDR3 is CASRSSGGWGEQFF. CDR3 nucleotide sequence: TGTGCCAGCAGGAGCAGCGGGGGGTGGGGTGAGCAGTTCTTC.

The chain links TRBV7-9 to TRBJ1-6; D remains ambiguous. V was pared by 1 base and J by 0 bases, with 10 bases between. Germline V CDR1 and CDR2: SEHNR, FQNEAQ (reference sequence). The CDR3 length is 17 residues. The DNA of the CDR3 is TGTGCCAGCAGCTTAGATCTCCTGAGCTCCTATAATTCACCCCTCCACTTT. Translation: CASSLDLLSSYNSPLHF.

V and J are TRBV29-1 and TRBJ1-1; D is unresolved. Between the trimmed V and J ends, which lost 8 bases and 4 bases, there was a span of 11 bases. This CDR3 contains 11 residues. From germline, CDR1 is SQVTM and CDR2 ANQGSEA. The CDR3 DNA is TGCAGCCCGAGTGCGGGCACTGAAGCTTTCTTT. Translated: CSPSAGTEAFF.

The genes are TRBV7-8 and TRBJ1-2; 11 bases line up with TRBD1. The V and J ends lost 5 bases and 8 bases, in that order; junction bases with no gene match: 7. This CDR3 comprises 14 residues. Germline CDR1 reads SGHVS; CDR2 reads FQNEAQ. In DNA form, the CDR3 reads TGTGCCAGCAGCCAAGGACAGGGGGCTAGGGGCTACACCTTC. This encodes CASSQGQGARGYTF.

Only a few counts were recorded for this clone. The chain carries TRBV12-5 and TRBJ2-2, with unresolved D. Trimming stripped 6 bases from V and 3 bases from J, with 5 bases between. The CDR3 loop spans 12 amino acids. Germline V CDR1 and CDR2: LGHNT, FRNRAP. The CDR3 region is CASGYDTGELFF. The CDR3 DNA is TGTGCTAGTGGCTACGACACCGGGGAGCTGTTTTTT.

The V call is TRBV7-8, the J call TRBJ1-1; D gene uncertain. V was pared by 5 bases and J by 4 bases, with 5 bases between. CDR3 length: 11 residues. Germline assignment: CDR1 SGHVS and CDR2 FQNEAQ. The CDR3 coding sequence is TGTGCCAGCAGCCCGTCCACTGAAGCTTTCTTT. This encodes CASSPSTEAFF.

The chain recombines TRBV3-1 (or the pseudogene TRBV3-2) with TRBJ2-3; 12 bases line up with TRBD2. The CDR3 sequence is 16 residues long. The junction had 3 bases not matched to a gene; V was cut back by 0 bases and J by 5 bases. Germline CDR1 and CDR2: LGHDT and YNNKEL (reference sequence). In nucleotides, the CDR3 is TGTGCCAGCAGCCAAGAGACTAGCGGGGGTGGAGATACGCAGTATTTT. It specifies CASSQETSGGGDTQYF.

The chain employs TRBV7-9 and TRBJ2-6; no definite D call. Germline loops: CDR1 SEHNR, CDR2 FQNEAQ (reference sequence). This CDR3 contains 17 residues. V was trimmed by 6 bases and J by 1 base, leaving 16 bases between them. The CDR3 loop is CASRGGTVISGANVLTF. Written as DNA, the CDR3 is TGTGCCAGCAGGGGTGGAACAGTGATATCTGGGGCCAACGTCCTGACTTTC.

This chain connects TRBV19 to TRBJ1-1; the D is unclear. V shed 1 base and J shed 0 bases, with 12 bases lying between them. The CDR3 runs 16 residues. In germline, CDR1 is LNHDA, CDR2 SQIVND (reference sequence). In nucleotides, the CDR3 is TGTGCCAGTAGTATAGGCAGTCTTTTCATGAACACTGAAGCTTTCTTT. This translates into CASSIGSLFMNTEAFF.

The chain employs TRBV3-1 (or the pseudogene TRBV3-2) and TRBJ2-2; 7 bases agree with TRBD2. Per germline, CDR1 LGHDT and CDR2 YNNKEL (reference sequence). V lost 4 bases to trimming and J lost 5 bases; unmatched junction nucleotides: 4. The CDR3 spans 14 residues. The CDR3 region is CASSRAGKTGELFF. The CDR3 region has the DNA TGTGCCAGCAGCCGAGCGGGGAAGACCGGGGAGCTGTTTTTT.

This chain uses TRBV7-9 with TRBJ2-7, with D unresolved. Trimming took 1 base from V and 0 from J, leaving 19 bases between them. There are 18 residues in the CDR3. CDR1 and CDR2 from the germline V gene are SEHNR and FQNEAQ (reference sequence). CDR3 amino acids: CASSLDSSARITSYEQYF. Written as DNA, the CDR3 is TGTGCCAGCAGCTTAGACTCTTCCGCCCGAATTACCTCCTACGAGCAGTACTTC.

This chain uses TRBV3-1 (or the pseudogene TRBV3-2) with TRBJ2-3, with 7 positions matching TRBD1. Looked up from germline, CDR1 is LGHDT and CDR2 is YNNKEL (reference sequence). The CDR3 runs to 15 residues. The J segment lost 2 bases and the V segment lost 3 bases, leaving 5 bases of the junction unmatched. In DNA, the CDR3 is TGTGCCAGCAGCCACTGGACAGGAAACACAGATACGCAGTATTTT. It translates to CASSHWTGNTDTQYF.

This CDR3 reads CAWSVRGQGLGNTIYF. In DNA, the CDR3 is TGTGCCTGGAGTGTAAGGGGACAGGGGTTAGGAAACACCATATATTTT. The chain employs TRBV30 and TRBJ1-3; 10 bases map to TRBD1. The CDR3 totals 16 residues. V gave up 0 bases and J gave up 4 bases; unmatched junction bases: 6. CDR1 is GTSNPN and CDR2 is SVGIG in the germline V gene (reference sequence).

The chain employs TRBV5-6 and TRBJ1-6, with D possibly matching TRBD1 (6 bases). V lost 4 bases, J lost 7 bases, and 12 bases lay in between. The CDR3 has 14 amino acids. CDR1 and CDR2 (germline): SGHDT, YYEEEE. The chain's CDR3 is CASSLTQGNSPLHF. DNA for the CDR3: TGTGCCAGCAGCCTAACTCAGGGGAATTCACCCCTCCACTTT.

This clone was recorded a few times. The sample holds other DNA sequences that translate to the same CDR3. The CDR3 loop is CASSPGQGNSPLHF. CDR3 sequence (DNA): TGTGCCAGCAGCCCCGGACAGGGAAATTCACCCCTCCACTTT. The chain employs TRBV5-6 and TRBJ1-6; TRBD1 matches 8 bases. Trimming removed 4 bases from V and 7 bases from J; junction bases left unmatched: 4. Germline assignment: CDR1 SGHDT and CDR2 YYEEEE. The CDR3 covers 14 residues.

The chain uses TRBV24-1 and TRBJ2-7, with no clear D. This CDR3 contains 14 residues. The germline V gene has CDR1 KGHDR and CDR2 SFDVKD. Trimming took off 4 bases at V and 0 bases at J, with 9 bases between the two ends. The CDR3 sequence is CATSEHSSSYEQYF. Written as DNA, the CDR3 is TGTGCCACCAGTGAGCACAGTTCCTCCTACGAGCAGTACTTC.

This chain connects TRBV6-5 to TRBJ1-5; D possibly corresponds to TRBD1 (5 bases). This CDR3 is 11 amino acids long. Germline CDR1 reads MNHEY; CDR2 reads SVGAGI. CDR3 DNA sequence: TGTGTCCAGGGATTTGGTCAGCCCCAGCATTTT. This gives the protein CVQGFGQPQHF.

The CDR3 DNA reads TGCGCCAGCAGCTTGACAGAGGGCGGACAGCACTATGGCTACACCTTC. This encodes CASSLTEGGQHYGYTF. The rearrangement links TRBV5-1 to TRBJ1-2; possibly TRBD1 for D (6 bases). The CDR3 is made up of 16 amino acids. Trimming took off 1 base at V and 3 bases at J, with 16 bases between the two ends. Germline values: CDR1 SGHRS, CDR2 YFSETQ.